Following are 16 T cell receptor beta chains from one sample sequenced in a study of blood T cell repertoires in COVID-19. Method: immunoSEQ multiplex PCR; TCRdb's copy keeps in-frame clones and lacks some. The sample contains around 66,000 clones, around 80% of which appear only once. The sample comprised peripheral blood. Source of these receptors: a human donor in a cohort sampled during active COVID-19.

V gene TRBV24-1 combines with J gene TRBJ1-1; D possibly corresponds to TRBD1 (6 bases). The CDR3 extends over 15 amino acids. Germline CDR1 reads KGHDR; CDR2 reads SFDVKD. Trimming stripped 3 bases from V and 6 bases from J, with 16 bases between. The CDR3 bases are TGTGCCACCAGTGATGGCATAGGGGGAGCGGCTGAAGCTTTCTTT. Protein sequence: CATSDGIGGAAEAFF.

The genes are TRBV5-5 and TRBJ1-1; D remains ambiguous. Trimming took off 0 bases at V and 7 bases at J, with 4 bases between the two ends. Per germline, CDR1 SGHKS and CDR2 YYEKEE (reference sequence). The CDR3 loop spans 11 amino acids. This CDR3 reads CASSLGSEAFF. DNA of the CDR3: TGTGCCAGCAGCTTGGGCAGTGAAGCTTTCTTT.

This clone came up once. The chain carries TRBV2 and TRBJ2-5, with 10 bases matching TRBD2. Germline CDR1 and CDR2: SNHLY and FYNNEI. This CDR3 has 17 residues. The ends lost 7 bases at V and 4 bases at J; junction bases unmatched: 15. As DNA, the CDR3 is TGTGCCAGCAAAGGCGGGCTAGCGGGAGTACGGAGAGAGACCCAGTACTTC. As protein: CASKGGLAGVRRETQYF.

This chain connects TRBV3-1 (or the pseudogene TRBV3-2) to TRBJ1-1; D call uncertain. Germline V lookup: CDR1 LGHDT, CDR2 YNNKEL (reference sequence). CDR3 size: 15 residues. V was pared by 2 bases and J by 0 bases, with 10 bases between. In DNA form, the CDR3 reads TGTGCCAGCAGCCAAAGGAGGGATGTGAACACTGAAGCTTTCTTT. This codes for CASSQRRDVNTEAFF.

The chain carries TRBV18 and TRBJ2-1; D remains unclear. Trimming took off 2 bases at V and 0 bases at J, with 8 bases between the two ends. Germline V CDR1 and CDR2: KGHSH, LQKENI. The CDR3 has 15 amino acids. The CDR3 DNA sequence: TGTGCCAGCTCACCATCACAGAGCTCCTACAATGAGCAGTTCTTC. The encoded protein is CASSPSQSSYNEQFF.

The chain is built from TRBV5-1 and TRBJ2-7; 8 positions agree with TRBD1. Germline CDR1 SGHRS, CDR2 YFSETQ. V was pared by 3 bases and J by 5 bases, with 4 bases of the junction left unmatched. The length of the CDR3 is 13 residues. The CDR3 spells CASSYDRGNEQYF. In nucleotides, the CDR3 is TGCGCCAGCAGCTACGACAGGGGCAACGAGCAGTACTTC. The entire variable domain, with the rest obtained from reference TRBV5-1 and TRBJ2-7, is as follows: KAGVTQTPRYLIKTRGQQVTLSCSPISGHRSVSWYQQTPGQGLQFLFEYFSETQRNKGNFPGRFSGRQFSNSRSEMNVSTLELGDSALYLCASSYDRGNEQYFGPGTRLTVT.

The V gene is TRBV3-1 (or the pseudogene TRBV3-2), the J gene TRBJ1-2; D is possibly TRBD1 (6 bases). Trimming stripped 1 base from V and 5 bases from J, with 17 bases between. The CDR3 sequence is 16 residues long. In germline, CDR1 is LGHDT, CDR2 YNNKEL (reference sequence). The CDR3 loop reads CASSQVSHREGYGYTF. Written as DNA, the CDR3 is TGTGCCAGCAGCCAAGTCTCTCACAGGGAGGGTTATGGCTACACCTTC.

The rearrangement links TRBV27 to TRBJ1-3; TRBD1 agrees at 9 bases. Germline assignment: CDR1 MNHEY and CDR2 SMNVEV (reference sequence). The CDR3 is 15 amino acids. J lost 2 bases, V lost 6 bases, and 5 bases had no gene match. This CDR3 reads CASRMTGGTGNTIYF. The CDR3 region has the DNA TGTGCCAGCAGAATGACAGGGGGTACTGGAAACACCATATATTTT.

V gene TRBV3-1 (or the pseudogene TRBV3-2) combines with J gene TRBJ2-5, with 16 bases fitting TRBD2. This CDR3 is 18 amino acids long. Germline V gene sequence: CDR1 LGHDT, CDR2 YNNKEL (reference sequence). Losses at the gene ends were 2 bases for V and 7 bases for J; bases not matched to a gene: 10. The CDR3 loop reads CASSQRRGTSGREATQYF. The CDR3 DNA reads TGTGCCAGCAGCCAAAGGAGGGGGACTAGCGGGAGGGAGGCGACCCAGTACTTC.

The V and J genes are TRBV6-5 and TRBJ2-7, with D possibly TRBD1 on 5 matching bases. The CDR3 consists of 14 residues. V lost 7 bases, J lost 1 base, and 14 bases lay in between. CDR1 and CDR2 (germline): MNHEY, SVGAGI. The CDR3 region is CASIWTPGSYEQYF. The CDR3 nucleotides read TGTGCCAGCATTTGGACACCCGGTTCCTACGAGCAGTACTTC.

This rearrangement joins TRBV2 to TRBJ1-1; 10 bases align to TRBD1. V was clipped by 5 bases and J by 6 bases; unmatched bases: 9. Germline V CDR1 and CDR2: SNHLY, FYNNEI. The CDR3 consists of 15 residues. This CDR3 reads CASSITTGGAAEAFF. The DNA for the CDR3 is TGTGCCAGCAGTATAACGACAGGGGGCGCCGCTGAAGCTTTCTTT.

V is TRBV4-1 and J is TRBJ2-7; D perhaps matches TRBD1 (5 bases). Trimming pared 1 base from V and 6 bases from J, leaving 16 bases between. Germline CDR1 is MGHRA and CDR2 is YSYEKL. The CDR3 spans 15 residues. CDR3 residues: CASSQGAGFLGEQYF. The CDR3 coding sequence is TGCGCCAGCAGCCAAGGGGCAGGGTTCCTCGGCGAGCAGTACTTC.

This clone was detected a few times. This rearrangement joins TRBV28 to TRBJ2-7, with 11 nucleotides matching TRBD2. The CDR3 has 16 residues. V lost 2 bases to trimming and J lost 4 bases; unmatched junction nucleotides: 7. CDR1 and CDR2 from the germline V gene are MDHEN and SYDVKM. The CDR3: CASSLGLAGGRYEQYF. The CDR3 DNA follows: TGTGCCAGCAGTTTAGGGCTAGCGGGAGGAAGGTACGAGCAGTACTTC.

The V gene is TRBV21-1, the J gene TRBJ1-6. TRBV21-1 is a pseudogene. The CDR3 extends over 16 amino acids. Here the CDR3 DNA reads TGTGCCAGCAGCAAAGTCGGGGGGAGGAATAATTCACCCCTCCACTTT. Translating it yields CASSKVGGRNNSPLHF.

The V and J genes are TRBV3-1 (or the pseudogene TRBV3-2) and TRBJ2-1, with D perhaps TRBD1 (6 bases). Germline CDR1 reads LGHDT; CDR2 reads YNNKEL (reference sequence). V lost 3 bases to trimming and J lost 0 bases, with 12 bases between them. This CDR3 region has 16 residues. The CDR3 coding sequence is TGTGCCAGCAGCCACCCGGACAGTTCCTCCTACAATGAGCAGTTCTTC. Amino acid sequence: CASSHPDSSSYNEQFF.

This clone appeared once. The J gene is TRBJ1-1, the V gene TRBV27; TRBD1 agrees at 9 bases. Germline V lookup: CDR1 MNHEY, CDR2 SMNVEV (reference sequence). With V trimmed by 3 bases and J by 5 bases, 10 bases remained unmatched. The CDR3 is 16 residues long. The CDR3 is CASSLSGQGLGTEAFF. DNA for the CDR3: TGTGCCAGCAGTTTGTCGGGACAGGGTTTGGGGACTGAAGCTTTCTTT.